These 10 T cell receptor beta chains were all obtained from the same sample, sequenced in a study of blood T cell repertoires in COVID-19. Clones were read by immunoSEQ multiplex PCR, and TCRdb kept only the in-frame ones, dropping some. The repertoire consists of tens of thousands of clones, with around 83% occurring once and the leading ten covering about 5%. Sequences were obtained from peripheral blood. Receptors were obtained from a man aged 45-65 years with active COVID-19.

This chain joins TRBV7-2 and TRBJ1-6; 8 bases match TRBD1. The CDR3 runs 19 residues. The germline V gene encodes CDR1 SGHTA and CDR2 FQGNSA. V was clipped by 4 bases and J by 0 bases; unmatched bases: 11. The CDR3, as DNA: TGTGCCAGCAGCTATACCGGACAGGGCAGTAACTCCTATAATTCACCCCTCCACTTT. Its protein is CASSYTGQGSNSYNSPLHF.

The chain employs TRBV10-2 and TRBJ2-3, with 7 positions matching TRBD2. With 8 bases clipped from V and 4 bases from J, the junction kept 9 bases outside the gene matches. This CDR3 contains 14 residues. The germline gives CDR1 WSHSY, CDR2 SAAADI. For the CDR3, the DNA is TGCGCCAGCGCGCGAGGGACTACCGCAGATACGCAGTATTTT. Translation: CASARGTTADTQYF.

This chain connects TRBV7-3 to TRBJ2-5; 15 bases match TRBD2. The length of the CDR3 is 15 residues. Looked up from germline, CDR1 is SGHTA and CDR2 is FQGTGA. V dropped 5 bases and J dropped 5; count of bases not matched to a gene: 3. CDR3 nucleotide sequence: TGTGCCAGCAGCCCAGGGACTAGCGGGAGGGAGACCCAGTACTTC. It encodes CASSPGTSGRETQYF.

The chain is built from TRBV5-1 and TRBJ1-4, with D hard to call. V lost 3 bases and J lost 4, with 16 bases in between. The V gene's germline CDR1 is SGHRS and CDR2 YFSETQ. The CDR3 sequence is 16 residues long. CDR3 region: CASSSREGGGNEKLFF. Written as DNA, the CDR3 is TGCGCCAGCAGCTCCCGGGAGGGTGGAGGTAATGAAAAACTGTTTTTT.

The V gene is TRBV6-5, the J gene TRBJ1-1; maybe TRBD1 (6 bases). The germline CDR1 and CDR2 sequences are MNHEY and SVGAGI. There are 15 residues in the CDR3. V was cut by 8 bases and J by 3 bases, with 19 bases left in between. CDR3 loop: CASGYLGGGYTEAFF. The DNA for the CDR3 is TGTGCCAGCGGGTACCTGGGAGGGGGGTACACTGAAGCTTTCTTT.

CDR3 region: CASSDPRQGKGAGELFF. As DNA, the CDR3 is TGTGCCAGCAGCGATCCCCGACAGGGGAAAGGGGCCGGGGAGCTGTTTTTT. V and J are TRBV21-1 and TRBJ2-2; the table's D gene call, TRBD1, was not cross checked with the DNA. TRBV21-1 is a pseudogene locus. The CDR3 runs to 17 residues.

This sequence joins TRBV4-2 and TRBJ2-3; tentatively, D is TRBD2 (7 bases). The CDR3 is 18 residues long. CDR1 and CDR2 from the germline V gene are LGHNA and YNFKEQ. Between the trimmed V and J ends, which lost 2 bases and 2 bases, there was a span of 20 bases. CDR3 sequence reads: CASSQIAQRGGLTDTQYF. In DNA form, the CDR3 reads TGTGCCAGCAGCCAAATAGCCCAAAGGGGGGGCCTCACAGATACGCAGTATTTT.

The table lists this clone with a count of one. The rearrangement links TRBV6-5 to TRBJ2-7; TRBD2 aligns across 12 bases. The CDR3 covers 15 residues. J lost 5 bases, V lost 5 bases, and 7 bases had no gene match. Germline-derived CDR1 and CDR2 are MNHEY and SVGAGI. CDR3 coding DNA: TGTGCCAGCAGTCCCCTCCGACTAGCGGGAGACGAGCAGTACTTC. The encoded protein is CASSPLRLAGDEQYF.

This sequence joins TRBV24-1 and TRBJ2-7; no clear D gene. The CDR3 is 12 amino acids. V lost 3 bases and J 1 base, leaving 3 bases between the germline ends. CDR1 and CDR2 from the germline V gene are KGHDR and SFDVKD. The CDR3 nucleotides are TGTGCCACCAGTGATCTGTCCTACGAGCAGTACTTC. Its protein product is CATSDLSYEQYF.

This clone was picked up a small number of times. The chain couples TRBV6-2 or TRBV6-3 to TRBJ2-7; weak D call: TRBD1 (5 bases). V shed 6 bases and J shed 5 bases, with 14 bases lying between them. This CDR3 has 13 residues. Germline CDR1 reads MNHEY; CDR2 reads SVGEGT. The CDR3 DNA reads as TGTGCCAGCAGCCTGGACACCGATAACGAGCAGTACTTC. Translated, it gives CASSLDTDNEQYF.